The 20 T cell receptor beta chains below come from one sample, sequenced in a study of shared clonotypes between healthy human individuals. The table came from immunoSEQ multiplex PCR; TCRdb's copy has only in-frame clones and leaves some out. This sample has about 680,000 clones; 73% occur once, and the top ten carry around 1.8%. Input material: memory CD4+ T cells sorted from blood. Subset defined: CD45RA-negative fraction. Source of these receptors: a woman aged 25 to 39 in good health.

This sequence joins TRBV5-1 and TRBJ1-1; D gene ambiguous. Germline V gene sequence: CDR1 SGHRS, CDR2 YFSETQ. Trimming pared 0 bases from V and 1 base from J, leaving 10 bases between. The CDR3 loop spans 15 amino acids. Here the CDR3 reads CASSLDAPGNTEAFF. CDR3 nucleotide sequence: TGCGCCAGCAGCTTGGACGCCCCGGGGAACACTGAAGCTTTCTTT. The entire variable domain, with the rest obtained from reference TRBV5-1 and TRBJ1-1, is as follows: KAGVTQTPRYLIKTRGQQVTLSCSPISGHRSVSWYQQTPGQGLQFLFEYFSETQRNKGNFPGRFSGRQFSNSRSEMNVSTLELGDSALYLCASSLDAPGNTEAFFGQGTRLTVV.

Note on this clone: A much larger clonotype is one base distant, so this may be a read error. The rearrangement joins TRBV11-2 to TRBJ2-1; the D is unclear. The CDR3 consists of 12 residues. Trimming cost V 3 bases and J 7 bases, with 7 bases left between them. CDR1 SGHAT and CDR2 FQNNGV come from the germline V gene. As DNA, the CDR3 is TGTGCCAGCAGCTTCGTAGGGAATGAGCAGTTCTTC. This translates into CASSFVGNEQFF.

This chain connects TRBV5-5 to TRBJ1-5; D gene uncertain. CDR1 is SGHKS and CDR2 is YYEKEE in the germline V gene (reference sequence). The CDR3 length is 15 residues. Trimming left V 1 base short and J 3 bases short, with 11 bases between. CDR3 region: CASSLNGENNQPQHF. DNA of the CDR3: TGTGCCAGCAGCTTGAACGGGGAGAACAATCAGCCCCAGCATTTT.

The V gene is TRBV11-2, the J gene TRBJ1-1; weak D call: TRBD1 (5 bases). The CDR3 sequence is 15 residues long. V lost 3 bases to trimming and J lost 4 bases, with 15 bases between them. The germline V gene encodes CDR1 SGHAT and CDR2 FQNNGV. The CDR3 DNA sequence: TGTGCCAGCAGCTTCAGTTGGGGGGTTTCCACTGAAGCTTTCTTT. It is translated as CASSFSWGVSTEAFF.

This clone was observed a few times. J is TRBJ1-1 and V is TRBV6-5, with D uncertain. Deletions cut 4 bases from V and 1 base from J, with 13 bases between. This CDR3 comprises 15 residues. Germline loops: CDR1 MNHEY, CDR2 SVGAGI. CDR3: CASSSQLWGNTEAFF. DNA for the CDR3: TGTGCCAGCAGTTCCCAGCTTTGGGGGAACACTGAAGCTTTCTTT.

J is TRBJ2-7 and V is TRBV28; 13 bases are a match to TRBD2. Trimming cost V 6 bases and J 3 bases; bases outside gene matches: 2. The CDR3 runs to 14 residues. Germline V gene sequence: CDR1 MDHEN, CDR2 SYDVKM. In DNA form, the CDR3 reads TGTGCCAGCAGAACTAGCGGGAGGGGCTACGAGCAGTACTTC. Its protein product is CASRTSGRGYEQYF.

The chain is built from TRBV4-2 and TRBJ1-1; D call uncertain. Germline lookup yields CDR1 LGHNA and CDR2 YNFKEQ. Trimming took off 4 bases at V and 3 bases at J, with 6 bases between the two ends. The CDR3 sequence is 12 residues long. CDR3 loop: CASSPGDTEAFF. The DNA of the CDR3 is TGTGCCAGCAGCCCCGGGGACACTGAAGCTTTCTTT.

V usage is TRBV4-1 and J usage is TRBJ2-1; 8 bases map to TRBD2. The V gene end was trimmed by 1 base and the J gene end by 7 bases; junction bases not matched to a gene: 12. Germline V gene sequence: CDR1 MGHRA, CDR2 YSYEKL. CDR3 length: 17 residues. The CDR3 is CASSQAFGVGGGNEQFF. The DNA for the CDR3 is TGCGCCAGCAGCCAAGCCTTCGGGGTAGGCGGGGGGAATGAGCAGTTCTTC.

This chain links TRBV14 with TRBJ2-7, with TRBD2 matching 16 bases. Germline assignment: CDR1 SGHDN and CDR2 FVKESK. The CDR3 is 16 amino acids. After removal of 5 bases from V and 2 bases from J, the junction contained 3 bases not matched to a gene. CDR3 residues: CASSRGTSGRAYEQYF. CDR3 nucleotides: TGTGCCAGCAGCAGAGGGACTAGCGGGAGGGCCTACGAGCAGTACTTC.

The sample holds a few counts of this clone. The V gene is TRBV4-1, the J gene TRBJ1-1; tentatively, D is TRBD1 (6 bases). The CDR3 has 19 amino acids. Trimming shortened V by 0 bases and J by 4 bases, and 24 bases separated the two germline ends. CDR1 is MGHRA and CDR2 is YSYEKL in the germline V gene. The CDR3 DNA reads TGCGCCAGCAGCCAAGATCCCCACCAGGGGATCATAAGGGGCACTGAAGCTTTCTTT. Its protein product is CASSQDPHQGIIRGTEAFF.

J is TRBJ1-5 and V is TRBV7-8; D not certain. Trimming stripped 5 bases from V and 0 bases from J, with 11 bases between. The CDR3 runs to 15 residues. CDR1 is SGHVS and CDR2 is FQNEAQ in the germline V gene. CDR3 sequence: CASSQGRGSNQPQHF. The CDR3 coding sequence is TGTGCCAGCAGCCAAGGGAGAGGTAGCAATCAGCCCCAGCATTTT.

The chain couples TRBV28 to TRBJ2-7, with 7 bases identical to TRBD2. Trimming removed 6 bases from V and 4 bases from J; junction bases left unmatched: 9. The germline CDR1 and CDR2 sequences are MDHEN and SYDVKM. This CDR3 has 14 residues. The CDR3 sequence is CASRTTGGPYEQYF. CDR3 bases: TGTGCCAGCAGAACCACGGGGGGACCATACGAGCAGTACTTC.

This clone was seen a handful of times. The gene calls are TRBV25-1 and TRBJ2-1; possible D gene TRBD2, 5 bases. V was trimmed by 3 bases and J by 5 bases, leaving 14 bases between them. CDR3 length equals 15 residues. In germline, CDR1 is MGHDK, CDR2 SYGVNS. In DNA, the CDR3 is TGTGCCAGCAGTGAGAGTGGAGGCCCTGACAATGAGCAGTTCTTC. Protein product: CASSESGGPDNEQFF.

A single count supports this clone. The V gene is TRBV2, the J gene TRBJ2-2; D remains unclear. Trimming removed 5 bases from V and 1 base from J, with 5 bases in between. The CDR3 spans 13 residues. The germline V gene encodes CDR1 SNHLY and CDR2 FYNNEI. The chain's CDR3 is CASSRMNTGELFF. The CDR3 DNA sequence: TGTGCCAGCAGTAGAATGAACACCGGGGAGCTGTTTTTT.

The V call is TRBV18, the J call TRBJ1-1; D call uncertain. This CDR3 is 13 amino acids long. CDR1 and CDR2 from the germline V gene are KGHSH and LQKENI. Trimming removed 4 bases from V and 1 base from J, with 7 bases in between. CDR3 protein: CASSQGKNTEAFF. The CDR3 nucleotides are TGTGCCAGCTCACAAGGGAAGAACACTGAAGCTTTCTTT.

The chain is built from TRBV28 and TRBJ2-3, with TRBD2 identical over 13 bases. The J segment lost 0 bases and the V segment lost 7 bases, leaving 7 bases of the junction unmatched. The CDR3 length is 17 residues. CDR1 and CDR2 from the germline V gene are MDHEN and SYDVKM. The CDR3 DNA follows: TGTGCCAGCATGACCGGGACTAGCGGGACTAGCACAGATACGCAGTATTTT. As protein: CASMTGTSGTSTDTQYF.

V and J are TRBV27 and TRBJ2-7, with D possibly TRBD1 on 5 matching bases. CDR1 and CDR2 (germline): MNHEY, SMNVEV (reference sequence). The CDR3 covers 15 residues. Trimming took off 2 bases at V and 3 bases at J, with 14 bases between the two ends. CDR3 in DNA: TGTGCCAGCAGTTTAAGGGCAGGGCGATTCTACGAGCAGTACTTC. As protein: CASSLRAGRFYEQYF.

The chain joins TRBV27 to TRBJ2-1, with 10 bases lining up with TRBD2. The CDR3 is made up of 15 amino acids. Germline-derived CDR1 and CDR2 are MNHEY and SMNVEV (reference sequence). V trimming: 2 bases; J trimming: 9 bases; junction bases outside the gene matches: 7. CDR3 sequence reads: CASSLGLAGVIEQFF. In DNA, the CDR3 is TGTGCCAGCAGTTTAGGGCTAGCGGGAGTCATTGAGCAGTTCTTC.

This chain joins TRBV25-1 and TRBJ2-2; TRBD2 matches 10 bases. The ends lost 1 base at V and 2 bases at J; junction bases unmatched: 7. CDR1 is MGHDK and CDR2 is SYGVNS in the germline V gene. This CDR3 comprises 18 residues. As DNA, the CDR3 is TGTGCCAGCAGTGAATCTCTGACTAGCGGGCATAACACCGGGGAGCTGTTTTTT. Translation: CASSESLTSGHNTGELFF.

This chain links TRBV4-1 with TRBJ2-7; D call uncertain. This CDR3 is built from 15 residues. The germline V gene has CDR1 MGHRA and CDR2 YSYEKL. V gave up 3 bases and J gave up 3 bases, with 15 bases separating them. CDR3 DNA: TGCGCCAGCAGCCAGATAGTTGGTCTGATCTACGAGCAGTACTTC. Translation: CASSQIVGLIYEQYF.